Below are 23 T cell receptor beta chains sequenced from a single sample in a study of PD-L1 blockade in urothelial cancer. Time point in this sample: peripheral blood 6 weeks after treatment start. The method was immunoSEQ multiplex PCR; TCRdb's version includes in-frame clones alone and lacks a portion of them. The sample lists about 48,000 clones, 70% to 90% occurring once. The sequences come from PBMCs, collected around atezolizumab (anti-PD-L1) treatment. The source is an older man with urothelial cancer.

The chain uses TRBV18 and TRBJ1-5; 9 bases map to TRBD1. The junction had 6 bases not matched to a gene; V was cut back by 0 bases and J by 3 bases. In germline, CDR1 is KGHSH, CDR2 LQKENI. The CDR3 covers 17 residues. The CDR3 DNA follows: TGTGCCAGCTCACCACCGGCAGGACAGGGGTTCAATCAGCCCCAGCATTTT. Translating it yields CASSPPAGQGFNQPQHF.

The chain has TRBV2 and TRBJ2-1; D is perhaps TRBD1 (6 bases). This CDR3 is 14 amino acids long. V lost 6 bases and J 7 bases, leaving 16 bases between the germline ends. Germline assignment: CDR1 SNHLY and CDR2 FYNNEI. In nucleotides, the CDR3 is TGTGCCAGCAGCCCTCGGACAGCAAATAATGAGCAGTTCTTC. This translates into CASSPRTANNEQFF.

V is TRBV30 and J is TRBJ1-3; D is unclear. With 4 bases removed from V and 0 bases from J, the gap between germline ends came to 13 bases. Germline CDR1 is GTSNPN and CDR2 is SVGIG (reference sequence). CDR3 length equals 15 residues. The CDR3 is CAWTDPRGSGNTIYF. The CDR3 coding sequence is TGTGCCTGGACGGATCCCCGCGGCTCTGGAAACACCATATATTTT.

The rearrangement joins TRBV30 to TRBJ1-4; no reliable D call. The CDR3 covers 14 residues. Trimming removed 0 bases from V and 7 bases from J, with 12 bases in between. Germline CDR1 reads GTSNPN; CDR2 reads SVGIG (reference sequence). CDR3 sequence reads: CAWSVSLAGEKLFF. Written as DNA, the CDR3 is TGTGCCTGGAGTGTGAGTTTGGCGGGTGAAAAACTGTTTTTT.

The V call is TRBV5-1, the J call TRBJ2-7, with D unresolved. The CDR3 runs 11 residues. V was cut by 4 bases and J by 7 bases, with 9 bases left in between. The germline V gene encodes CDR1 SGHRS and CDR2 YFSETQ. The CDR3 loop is CASSRREEQYF. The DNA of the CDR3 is TGCGCCAGCAGCCGAAGAGAGGAGCAGTACTTC.

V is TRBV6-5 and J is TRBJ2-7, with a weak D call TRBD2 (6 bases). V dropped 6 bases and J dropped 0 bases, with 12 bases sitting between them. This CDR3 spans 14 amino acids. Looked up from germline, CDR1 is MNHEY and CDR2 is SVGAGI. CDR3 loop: CASSGTHTSYEQYF. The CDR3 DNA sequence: TGTGCCAGCAGCGGGACTCACACCTCCTACGAGCAGTACTTC.

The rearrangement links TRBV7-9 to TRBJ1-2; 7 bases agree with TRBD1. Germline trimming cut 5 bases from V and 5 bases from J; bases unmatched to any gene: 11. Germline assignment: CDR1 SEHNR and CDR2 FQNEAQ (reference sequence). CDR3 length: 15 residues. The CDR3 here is CASSLLLGRGYGYTF. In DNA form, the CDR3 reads TGTGCCAGCAGCCTCCTGCTGGGCAGGGGGTATGGCTACACCTTC.

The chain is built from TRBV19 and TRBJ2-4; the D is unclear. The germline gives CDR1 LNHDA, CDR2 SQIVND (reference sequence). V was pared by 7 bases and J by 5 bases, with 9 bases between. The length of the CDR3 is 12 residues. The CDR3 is CASKAGENIQYF. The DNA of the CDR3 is TGTGCCAGTAAGGCAGGTGAAAACATTCAGTACTTC. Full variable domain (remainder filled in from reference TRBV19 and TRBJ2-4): DGGITQSPKYLFRKEGQNVTLSCEQNLNHDAMYWYRQDPGQGLRLIYYSQIVNDFQKGDIAEGYSVSREKKESFPLTVTSAQKNPTAFYLCASKAGENIQYFGAGTRLSVL.

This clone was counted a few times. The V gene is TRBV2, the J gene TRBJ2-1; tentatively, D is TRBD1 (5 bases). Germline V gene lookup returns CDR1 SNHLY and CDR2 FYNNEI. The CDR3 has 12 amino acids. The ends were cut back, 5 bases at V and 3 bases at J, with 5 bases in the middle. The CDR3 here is CASSTGYNEQFF. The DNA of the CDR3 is TGTGCCAGCAGTACAGGCTACAATGAGCAGTTCTTC.

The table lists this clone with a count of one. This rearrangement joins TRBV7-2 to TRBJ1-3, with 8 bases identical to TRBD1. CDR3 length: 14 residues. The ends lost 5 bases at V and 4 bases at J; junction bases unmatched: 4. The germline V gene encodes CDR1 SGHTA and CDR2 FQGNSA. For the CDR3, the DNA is TGTGCCAGCAGCACGACAGGGGCAGGAAACACCATATATTTT. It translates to CASSTTGAGNTIYF.

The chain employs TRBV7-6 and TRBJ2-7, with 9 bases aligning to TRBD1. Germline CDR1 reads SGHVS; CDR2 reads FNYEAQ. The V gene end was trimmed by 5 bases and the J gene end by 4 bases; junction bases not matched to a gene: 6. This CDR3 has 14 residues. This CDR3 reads CASSTGQGRYEQYF. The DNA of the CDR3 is TGTGCCAGCAGCACAGGACAGGGGCGATACGAGCAGTACTTC.

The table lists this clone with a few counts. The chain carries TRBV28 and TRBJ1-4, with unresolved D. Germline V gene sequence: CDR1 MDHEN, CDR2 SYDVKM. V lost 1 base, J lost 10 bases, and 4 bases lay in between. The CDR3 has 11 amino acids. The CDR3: CASSLYRKLFF. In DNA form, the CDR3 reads TGTGCCAGCAGTTTATACAGAAAACTGTTTTTT.

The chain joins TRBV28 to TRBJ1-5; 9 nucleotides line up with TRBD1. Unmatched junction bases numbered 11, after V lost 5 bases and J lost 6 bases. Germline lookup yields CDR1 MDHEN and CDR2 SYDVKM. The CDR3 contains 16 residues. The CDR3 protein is CASSPGGQGWSQPQHF. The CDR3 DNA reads TGTGCCAGCAGTCCTGGGGGACAGGGCTGGAGTCAGCCCCAGCATTTT.

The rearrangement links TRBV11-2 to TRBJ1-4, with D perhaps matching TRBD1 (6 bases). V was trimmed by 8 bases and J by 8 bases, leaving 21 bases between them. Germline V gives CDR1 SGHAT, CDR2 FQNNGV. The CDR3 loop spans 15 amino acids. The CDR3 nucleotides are TGTGCCAGCGGGATACAGGGCAGTGTTAGCGAAAAACTGTTTTTT. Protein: CASGIQGSVSEKLFF. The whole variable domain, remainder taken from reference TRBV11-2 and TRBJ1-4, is EAGVAQSPRYKIIEKRQSVAFWCNPISGHATLYWYQQILGQGPKLLIQFQNNGVVDDSQLPKDRFSAERLKGVDSTLKIQPAKLEDSAVYLCASGIQGSVSEKLFFGSGTQLSVL.

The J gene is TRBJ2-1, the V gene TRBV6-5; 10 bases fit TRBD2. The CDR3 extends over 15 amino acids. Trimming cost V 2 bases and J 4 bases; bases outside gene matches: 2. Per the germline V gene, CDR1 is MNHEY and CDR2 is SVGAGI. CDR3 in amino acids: CASSYTLAGYNEQFF. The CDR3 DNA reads TGTGCCAGCAGTTACACACTAGCGGGATACAATGAGCAGTTCTTC.

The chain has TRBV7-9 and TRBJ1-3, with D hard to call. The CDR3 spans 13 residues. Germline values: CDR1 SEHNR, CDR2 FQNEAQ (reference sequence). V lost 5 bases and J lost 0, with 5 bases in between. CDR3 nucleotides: TGTGCCAGCAGCCGGGACTCTGGAAACACCATATATTTT. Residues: CASSRDSGNTIYF.

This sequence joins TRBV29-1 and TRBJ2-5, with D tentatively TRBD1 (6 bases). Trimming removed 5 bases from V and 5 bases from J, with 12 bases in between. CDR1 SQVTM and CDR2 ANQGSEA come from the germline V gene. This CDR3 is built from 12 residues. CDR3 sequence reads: CSVFGQLETQYF. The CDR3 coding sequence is TGCAGCGTTTTTGGACAGTTGGAGACCCAGTACTTC. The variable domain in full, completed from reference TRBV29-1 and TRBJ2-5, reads SAVISQKPSRDICQRGTSLTIQCQVDSQVTMMFWYRQQPGQSLTLIATANQGSEATYESGFVIDKFPISRPNLTFSTLTVSNMSPEDSSIYLCSVFGQLETQYFGPGTRLLVL.

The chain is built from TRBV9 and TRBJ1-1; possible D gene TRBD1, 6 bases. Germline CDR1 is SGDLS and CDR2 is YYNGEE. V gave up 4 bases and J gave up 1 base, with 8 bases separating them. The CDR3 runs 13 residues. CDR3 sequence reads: CASSLTGNTEAFF. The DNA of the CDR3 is TGTGCCAGCAGCTTGACAGGGAACACTGAAGCTTTCTTT.

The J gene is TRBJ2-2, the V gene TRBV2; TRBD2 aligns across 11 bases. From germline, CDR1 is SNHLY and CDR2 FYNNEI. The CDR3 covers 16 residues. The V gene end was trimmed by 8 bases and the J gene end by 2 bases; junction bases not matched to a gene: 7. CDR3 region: CASSRLAGFNTGELFF. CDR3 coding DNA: TGTGCCAGCTCGAGACTAGCGGGATTCAACACCGGGGAGCTGTTTTTT.

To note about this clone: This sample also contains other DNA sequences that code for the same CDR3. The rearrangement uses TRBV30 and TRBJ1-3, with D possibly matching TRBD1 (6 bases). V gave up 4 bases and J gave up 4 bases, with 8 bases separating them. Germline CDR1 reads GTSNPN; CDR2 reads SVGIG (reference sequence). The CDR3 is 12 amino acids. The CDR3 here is CAWKGTGNTIYF. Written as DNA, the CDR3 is TGTGCCTGGAAAGGGACAGGAAACACCATATATTTT.

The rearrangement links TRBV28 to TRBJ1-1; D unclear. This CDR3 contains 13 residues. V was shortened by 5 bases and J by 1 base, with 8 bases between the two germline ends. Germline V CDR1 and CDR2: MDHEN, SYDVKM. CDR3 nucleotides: TGTGCCAGCAGTCCCGACACGAACACTGAAGCTTTCTTT. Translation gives CASSPDTNTEAFF. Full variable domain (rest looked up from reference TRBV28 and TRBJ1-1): DVKVTQSSRYLVKRTGEKVFLECVQDMDHENMFWYRQDPGLGLRLIYFSYDVKMKEKGDIPEGYSVSREKKERFSLILESASTNQTSMYLCASSPDTNTEAFFGQGTRLTVV.

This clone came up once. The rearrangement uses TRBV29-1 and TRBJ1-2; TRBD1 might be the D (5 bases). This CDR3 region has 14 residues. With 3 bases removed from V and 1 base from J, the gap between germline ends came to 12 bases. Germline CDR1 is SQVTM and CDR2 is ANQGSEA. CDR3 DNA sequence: TGCAGCGTTGATGGGGGAGGGGATAACTATGGCTACACCTTC. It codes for CSVDGGGDNYGYTF.

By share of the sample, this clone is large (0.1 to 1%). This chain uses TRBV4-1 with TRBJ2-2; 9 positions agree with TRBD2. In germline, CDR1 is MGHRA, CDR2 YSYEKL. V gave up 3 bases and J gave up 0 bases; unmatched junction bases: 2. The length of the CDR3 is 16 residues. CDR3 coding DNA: TGCGCCAGCAGCCACACTAGCGGGTCGAACACCGGGGAGCTGTTTTTT. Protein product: CASSHTSGSNTGELFF.